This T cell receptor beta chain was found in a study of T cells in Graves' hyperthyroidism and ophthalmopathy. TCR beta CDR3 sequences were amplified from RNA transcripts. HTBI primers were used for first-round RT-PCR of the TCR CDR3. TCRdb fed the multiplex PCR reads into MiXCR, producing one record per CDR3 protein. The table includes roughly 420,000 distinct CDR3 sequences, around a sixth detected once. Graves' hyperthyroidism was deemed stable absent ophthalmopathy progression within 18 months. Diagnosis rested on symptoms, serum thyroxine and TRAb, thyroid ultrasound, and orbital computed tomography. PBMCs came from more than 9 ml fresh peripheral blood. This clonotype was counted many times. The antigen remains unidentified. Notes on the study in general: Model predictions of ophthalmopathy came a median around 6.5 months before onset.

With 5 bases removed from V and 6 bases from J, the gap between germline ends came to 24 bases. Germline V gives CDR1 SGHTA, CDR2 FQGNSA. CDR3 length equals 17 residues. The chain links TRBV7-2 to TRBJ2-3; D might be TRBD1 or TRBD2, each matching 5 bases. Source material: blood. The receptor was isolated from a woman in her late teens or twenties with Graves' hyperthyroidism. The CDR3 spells CASSPSRGINGWDTQYF. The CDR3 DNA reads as TGTGCCAGCAGCCCTTCCCGGGGCATAAACGGGTGGGATACGCAGTATTTT.